The source of this TCR beta chain is a study of blood T cell repertoires in COVID-19. The table came from immunoSEQ multiplex PCR; TCRdb's copy has only in-frame clones and leaves some out. Of about 200,000 clones in the sample, 70% to 90% were seen once. CDR1 and CDR2 from the germline V gene are MNHNS and SASEGT. CDR3 size: 16 residues. The junction had 8 bases not matched to a gene; V was cut back by 6 bases and J by 2 bases. Sequencing input: PBMCs or T cells enriched from blood (not recorded which). This receptor was taken from a woman aged 40 to 50 with acute COVID-19. The chain uses TRBV6-1 and TRBJ1-3, with 9 bases fitting TRBD1. The CDR3 DNA is TGTGCCAGCAGCGAACTGGACAGGGGCCCTGGAAACACCATATATTTT. Amino acid sequence: CASSELDRGPGNTIYF.